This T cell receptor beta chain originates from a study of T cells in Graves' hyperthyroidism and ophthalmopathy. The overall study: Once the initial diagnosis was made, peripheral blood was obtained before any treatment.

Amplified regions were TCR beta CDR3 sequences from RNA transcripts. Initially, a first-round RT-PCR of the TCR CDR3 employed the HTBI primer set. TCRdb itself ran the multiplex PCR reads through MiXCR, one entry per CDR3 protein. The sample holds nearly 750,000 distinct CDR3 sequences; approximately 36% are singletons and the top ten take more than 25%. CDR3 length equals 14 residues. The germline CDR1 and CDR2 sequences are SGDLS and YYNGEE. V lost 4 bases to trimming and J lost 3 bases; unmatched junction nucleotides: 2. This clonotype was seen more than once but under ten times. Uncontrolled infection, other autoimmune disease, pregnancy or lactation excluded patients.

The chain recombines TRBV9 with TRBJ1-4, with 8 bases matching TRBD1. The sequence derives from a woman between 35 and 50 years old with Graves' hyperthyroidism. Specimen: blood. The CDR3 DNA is TGTGCCAGCAGCCAGGGGGCGGCTAATGAAAAACTGTTTTTT. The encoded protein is CASSQGAANEKLFF.